The 17 T cell receptor beta chains listed next were all sequenced from one sample in a study of blood T cell repertoires in COVID-19. Only in-frame clones appear in the TCRdb table, and some are missing; sequencing was by immunoSEQ multiplex PCR. This sample has some 220,000 clones; around four fifths occur once, and the top ten carry about 4%. What was sequenced was peripheral blood. The origin of the receptors is a man aged 45-65 years with acute or convalescent COVID-19.

The chain joins TRBV27 to TRBJ1-2; 10 bases agree with TRBD1. CDR3 size: 15 residues. The V gene end was trimmed by 4 bases and the J gene end by 6 bases; junction bases not matched to a gene: 8. From germline, CDR1 is MNHEY and CDR2 SMNVEV (reference sequence). Written as DNA, the CDR3 is TGTGCCAGCAGTTCAACCGCCGGGACAGGGGATGGCTACACCTTC. Amino acids: CASSSTAGTGDGYTF.

The chain uses TRBV10-3 and TRBJ2-3; 7 bases match TRBD1. CDR3 length equals 16 residues. Trimming at V came to 4 bases and at J to 2 bases, leaving 9 bases not matched to a gene. Germline CDR1 and CDR2: ENHRY and SYGVKD. This CDR3 is CAISVAGTEFTDTQYF. The CDR3, as DNA: TGTGCCATCAGTGTTGCCGGGACAGAGTTCACAGATACGCAGTATTTT.

The chain links TRBV18 to TRBJ2-1, with TRBD2 matching 11 bases. The CDR3 covers 16 residues. J lost 0 bases, V lost 6 bases, and 4 bases had no gene match. Germline loops: CDR1 KGHSH, CDR2 LQKENI. CDR3 sequence (DNA): TGTGCCAGCTCTATTACTAGCGGGAGCTCCTACAATGAGCAGTTCTTC. Protein sequence: CASSITSGSSYNEQFF. Based on the CDR3 plus reference TRBV18 and TRBJ2-1, the full variable domain is NAGVMQNPRHLVRRRGQEARLRCSPMKGHSHVYWYRQLPEEGLKFMVYLQKENIIDESGMPKERFSAEFPKEGPSILRIQQVVRGDSAAYFCASSITSGSSYNEQFFGPGTRLTVL.

The CDR3 DNA reads as TGTGCCAGCAGCGTAGGACCTAGCTCCGGATGGGAGCAGTACTTC. This codes for CASSVGPSSGWEQYF. This rearrangement joins TRBV9 to TRBJ2-7; D is perhaps TRBD2 (5 bases). Trimming pared 0 bases from V and 7 bases from J, leaving 17 bases between. Per the germline V gene, CDR1 is SGDLS and CDR2 is YYNGEE. CDR3 length: 15 amino acids. The whole variable domain, filled in from reference TRBV9 and TRBJ2-7, reads DSGVTQTPKHLITATGQRVTLRCSPRSGDLSVYWYQQSLDQGLQFLIQYYNGEERAKGNILERFSAQQFPDLHSELNLSSLELGDSALYFCASSVGPSSGWEQYFGPGTRLTVT.

The CDR3 spells CAWKEGPGSSYEQYF. CDR3 bases: TGTGCCTGGAAGGAAGGGCCGGGGAGCTCCTACGAGCAGTACTTC. V usage is TRBV30 and J usage is TRBJ2-7; weak D call: TRBD2 (5 bases). The V gene lost 4 bases and the J gene lost 0 bases, with 16 bases spanning the gap. The CDR3 is 15 residues long. Germline V lookup: CDR1 GTSNPN, CDR2 SVGIG (reference sequence). Based on the CDR3 plus reference TRBV30 and TRBJ2-7, the full variable domain is SQTIHQWPATLVQPVGSPLSLECTVEGTSNPNLYWYRQAAGRGLQLLFYSVGIGQISSEVPQNLSASRPQDRQFILSSKKLLLSDSGFYLCAWKEGPGSSYEQYFGPGTRLTVT.

Only one count was recorded for this clone. This chain uses TRBV6-5 with TRBJ1-4; D is uncertain. CDR1 is MNHEY, CDR2 SVGAGI, per germline. Trimming took off 2 bases at V and 4 bases at J, with 11 bases between the two ends. The CDR3 extends over 15 amino acids. The CDR3 loop reads CASSYPTVINEKLFF. The CDR3 coding sequence is TGTGCCAGCAGTTACCCCACAGTTATTAATGAAAAACTGTTTTTT.

This chain joins TRBV3-1 (or the pseudogene TRBV3-2) and TRBJ1-6; D is perhaps TRBD1 (5 bases). V lost 5 bases to trimming and J lost 15 bases, with 17 bases between them. This CDR3 region has 13 residues. Germline loops: CDR1 LGHDT, CDR2 YNNKEL (reference sequence). The CDR3 DNA is TGTGCCAGCAGCGGGGGAGGCTGGGGGGTCCTCCACTTT. Protein product: CASSGGGWGVLHF.

The rearrangement joins TRBV6-5 to TRBJ1-4, with 7 bases lining up with TRBD1. CDR3 length: 13 amino acids. J was trimmed by 7 bases and V by 8 bases; bases with no gene match: 7. CDR1 is MNHEY, CDR2 SVGAGI, per germline. This CDR3 reads CASGGGESEKLFF. Written as DNA, the CDR3 is TGTGCCAGCGGAGGGGGCGAGTCTGAAAAACTGTTTTTT.

V gene TRBV29-1 combines with J gene TRBJ2-7; maybe TRBD2 (5 bases). The germline V gene has CDR1 SQVTM and CDR2 ANQGSEA. The CDR3 totals 13 residues. V was trimmed by 4 bases and J by 3 bases, leaving 13 bases between them. As DNA, the CDR3 is TGCAGCGTTGGAGTCGGGGTGAGCTACGAGCAGTACTTC. This translates into CSVGVGVSYEQYF.

The DNA of the CDR3 is TGTGCCAGCAGCCAACAGGGATCCGATGGCTACACCTTC. Its translation: CASSQQGSDGYTF. The chain carries TRBV7-3 and TRBJ1-2; tentative D call: TRBD1 (6 bases). Trimming cost V 5 bases and J 6 bases, with 13 bases left between them. The CDR3 runs 13 residues. Per germline, CDR1 SGHTA and CDR2 FQGTGA.

The chain is built from TRBV5-1 and TRBJ1-1; 10 bases align to TRBD1. The CDR3 covers 16 residues. CDR1 is SGHRS, CDR2 YFSETQ, per germline. V dropped 3 bases and J dropped 4; count of bases not matched to a gene: 9. The CDR3 is CASSSGDRGRSTEAFF. CDR3 nucleotide sequence: TGCGCCAGCAGCTCGGGGGACAGGGGTCGAAGCACTGAAGCTTTCTTT.

The chain recombines TRBV6-4 with TRBJ1-4; 7 bases fit TRBD1. Trimming cost V 3 bases and J 6 bases; bases outside gene matches: 7. This CDR3 comprises 15 residues. Germline V gene data show CDR1 as MRHNA and CDR2 as SNTAGT. DNA of the CDR3: TGTGCCAGCAGTGAAACCGGGACAGTTGATGAAAAACTGTTTTTT. It yields the protein CASSETGTVDEKLFF.

The CDR3 nucleotides read TGTGCCAGTAGTATGGGGGCCTACACTGAAGCTTTCTTT. It codes for CASSMGAYTEAFF. The genes are TRBV19 and TRBJ1-1, with D perhaps TRBD1 (6 bases). V was shortened by 3 bases and J by 3 bases, with 8 bases between the two germline ends. The germline V gene has CDR1 LNHDA and CDR2 SQIVND (reference sequence). The CDR3 sequence is 13 residues long.

The sample holds a few counts of this clone. The chain joins TRBV5-1 to TRBJ2-1, with 8 bases aligning to TRBD1. Trimming removed 4 bases from V and 8 bases from J; junction bases left unmatched: 5. Germline loops: CDR1 SGHRS, CDR2 YFSETQ. This CDR3 is 13 amino acids long. The CDR3 DNA is TGCGCCAGCAGCACCCAGACAGGGGATGAGCAGTTCTTC. It translates to CASSTQTGDEQFF.

The rearrangement links TRBV7-5 to TRBJ1-2; no check of the table's D call, TRBD1, against the DNA was made. TRBV7-5 is labeled a pseudogene. This CDR3 region has 16 residues. CDR3 DNA sequence: TGTGCCAGAAGCTTAACACTTGGGACAGACGACTATGGCTACACCTTC. Protein product: CARSLTLGTDDYGYTF.

V usage is TRBV4-1 and J usage is TRBJ1-2; maybe TRBD1 (6 bases). Germline V gene sequence: CDR1 MGHRA, CDR2 YSYEKL. V dropped 2 bases and J dropped 4 bases, with 14 bases sitting between them. CDR3 size: 15 residues. CDR3 protein: CASSQLRGVGYGYTF. For the CDR3, the DNA is TGCGCCAGCAGCCAACTCAGGGGCGTAGGCTATGGCTACACCTTC.

The chain recombines TRBV7-3 with TRBJ2-3, with 8 bases aligning to TRBD2. V gave up 3 bases and J gave up 6 bases; unmatched junction bases: 5. The CDR3 is made up of 14 amino acids. Germline V lookup: CDR1 SGHTA, CDR2 FQGTGA. CDR3 sequence (DNA): TGTGCCAGCAGCTTGGGACTAGAAGGGGATACGCAGTATTTT. This sequence encodes CASSLGLEGDTQYF.